These T cell receptor beta chains were read from a single sample in a study of cytomegalovirus exposure and HLA in healthy donors. Sequencing was performed with immunoSEQ multiplex PCR; in TCRdb, only in-frame clones are kept and a portion is missing. The table includes over 95,000 clones, around three quarters detected once. The material sequenced was PBMCs. The receptors shown here come from a man in his forties in good health and CMV-seronegative. Each CDR3 is given with its conserved first and last residue. Fields, in order: J gene, CDR3 length, V gene, D gene, clone size, CDR3 protein, CDR3 DNA. The D gene is left open where the match is weak. Only part of the rows carry a size: once, few, many, or a class if the clone is expanded.

TRBJ1-2 14 TRBV7-9 TRBD1 - CASRQGQGNYGYTF TGTGCCAGCAGACAGGGACAGGGAAACTATGGCTACACCTTC
TRBJ1-1 14 TRBV19 - - CASSGSHGGTEAFF TGTGCCAGTAGCGGGAGCCACGGAGGGACTGAAGCTTTCTTT
TRBJ2-7 12 TRBV25-1 - - CASSQKSYEQYF TGTGCCAGCAGCCAGAAATCCTACGAGCAGTACTTC
TRBJ2-3 16 TRBV4-3 - few CASSQATFPSTDTQYF TGCGCCAGCAGCCAAGCGACTTTTCCTAGCACAGATACGCAGTATTTT
TRBJ2-1 16 TRBV27 TRBD2 - CASSLYPSGSYNEQFF TGTGCCAGCAGTTTGTATCCTAGCGGGAGCTACAATGAGCAGTTCTTC
TRBJ1-1 14 TRBV30 TRBD1 - CAWYAEKTGLEAFF TGTGCCTGGTACGCCGAAAAGACAGGGCTGGAGGCTTTCTTT
TRBJ1-1 15 TRBV5-6 TRBD1 few CASSPAGGTNTEAFF TGTGCCAGCAGCCCCGCAGGGGGGACGAACACTGAAGCTTTCTTT
TRBJ2-7 14 TRBV27 TRBD1 - CASTHRGMTYEQYF TGTGCCAGCACTCACAGGGGGATGACCTACGAGCAGTACTTC
TRBJ1-2 14 TRBV4-1 - - CASSQEAKVYGYTF TGCGCCAGCAGCCAAGAGGCCAAAGTCTATGGCTACACCTTC
TRBJ2-1 15 TRBV5-5 TRBD2 - CASSLRLAGFSEQFF TGTGCCAGCAGCTTACGACTAGCGGGATTCAGTGAGCAGTTCTTC
TRBJ2-5 15 TRBV5-1 - few CASSLDQGDFQTQYF TGCGCCAGCAGCTTGGACCAGGGCGACTTCCAGACCCAGTACTTC
TRBJ2-6 20 TRBV19 TRBD1 - CASSIGPGQGTPAGANVLTF TGTGCCAGTAGTATAGGACCGGGACAGGGGACCCCAGCTGGGGCCAACGTCCTGACTTTC
TRBJ1-1 15 TRBV7-9 TRBD1 few CASSSQDRGGTEAFF TGTGCCAGCAGCTCTCAGGACAGGGGTGGAACTGAAGCTTTCTTT
TRBJ2-7 16 TRBV25-1 - - CASSGVTGGWGYEQYF TGTGCCAGCAGTGGGGTTACGGGGGGCTGGGGTTACGAGCAGTACTTC
TRBJ2-3 23 TRBV19 TRBD2 - CASSMEVGTWGLAGSILWDTQYF TGTGCCAGTAGTATGGAGGTTGGGACCTGGGGACTAGCGGGATCCATTTTGTGGGATACGCAGTATTTT
TRBJ1-5 12 TRBV30 - - CAWSTTGQPQHF TGTGCCTGGAGCACTACAGGGCAGCCCCAGCATTTT